This record looks at one T cell receptor beta chain sequence and its context. Using immunoSEQ multiplex PCR, the repertoire was profiled, and TCRdb retains in-frame clones only, with some absent. The sample consists of about 170,000 clones, roughly 90% of them appearing once. These data originate in a study of blood T cell repertoires in COVID-19. At the level of the study: Spain, Italy and the United States supplied samples that represented acute and convalescent COVID-19.

This sequence was found in a woman aged 60-75 years with COVID-19, enrolled during active disease. The sequenced sample consisted of peripheral blood.

The CDR3 loop is CASSGGPYEQYF. CDR3 DNA sequence: TGTGCCAGCAGCGGAGGACCCTACGAGCAGTACTTC. The J gene is TRBJ2-7, the V gene TRBV5-4; D is possibly TRBD2 (5 bases). Germline-derived CDR1 and CDR2 are SGHNT and YYREEE (reference sequence). The CDR3 totals 12 residues. Trimming left V 4 bases short and J 2 bases short, with 7 bases between.